This T cell receptor beta chain was recovered during a study of CD8+CD57+ T cells in acquired aplastic anemia. In its sample, this clonotype was seen many times. Germline lookup yields CDR1 SGHRS and CDR2 YFSETQ. With V trimmed by 3 bases and J by 4 bases, 2 bases remained unmatched. CDR3 length: 14 amino acids. The template for TCR beta VDJ and CDR3 sequence profiling was genomic DNA. TCRdb re-analysed the reads in MiXCR, keeping a single row per CDR3 protein. The sample contains 65,000 or so distinct CDR3 sequences, about 54% of which appear only once. This sequence joins TRBV5-1 and TRBJ2-1; 9 nucleotides line up with TRBD1. The source material was sorted CD4+, CD8+, or CD8+CD57+ T cells (not recorded which) from PBMCs. The receptor comes from a human donor in good health, serving as a control. The CDR3 coding sequence is TGCGCCAGCAGCTCCGGGACAGGGTACAATGAGCAGTTCTTC. Protein: CASSSGTGYNEQFF.